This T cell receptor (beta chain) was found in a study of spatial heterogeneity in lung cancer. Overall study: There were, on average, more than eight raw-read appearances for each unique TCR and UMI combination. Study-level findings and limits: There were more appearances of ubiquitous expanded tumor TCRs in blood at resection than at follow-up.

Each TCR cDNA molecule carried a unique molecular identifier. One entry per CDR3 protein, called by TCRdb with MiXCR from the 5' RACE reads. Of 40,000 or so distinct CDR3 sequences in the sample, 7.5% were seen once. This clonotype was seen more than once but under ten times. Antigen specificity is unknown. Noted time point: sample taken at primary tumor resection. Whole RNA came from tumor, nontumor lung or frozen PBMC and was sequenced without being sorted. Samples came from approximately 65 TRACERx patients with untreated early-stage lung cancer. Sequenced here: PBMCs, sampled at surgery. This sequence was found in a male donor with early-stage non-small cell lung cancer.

The CDR3 is CSASPWNTDTQYF. The DNA of the CDR3 is TGCAGTGCTAGCCCCTGGAACACAGATACGCAGTATTTT. The gene calls are TRBV20-1 and TRBJ2-3; D is undetermined. The CDR3 runs 13 residues. The V gene's germline CDR1 is DFQATT and CDR2 SNEGSKA (reference sequence). Trimming pared 3 bases from V and 2 bases from J, leaving 9 bases between.